A selection of T cell receptor beta chains follows, all from one sample in a study of tumor-infiltrating lymphocytes in primary liver carcinoma. TCRdb reprocessed the multiplex PCR reads via MiXCR and lists one record per CDR3 protein. The sample consists of hundreds of thousands of distinct CDR3 sequences, approximately 58% of them appearing once. What was sequenced was peripheral blood. Every receptor here comes from a woman under 40 with primary liver carcinoma and hepatitis B virus infection. CDR3s include the opening cysteine and the closing phenylalanine or tryptophan. The D gene is left open where the match is weak. Expanded clones get a size class; other rows say once, few or many, or leave the size out.

j_gene,abundance,d_gene,v_gene,len,CDR3aa,CDR3nt
TRBJ2-7,many,TRBD2,TRBV11-2,18,CASSLRLGLADPTGEQYF,TGTGCCAGCAGCTTGAGGCTGGGACTAGCGGACCCTACGGGTGAGCAGTACTTC
TRBJ2-1,.,TRBD1,TRBV5-4,16,CASSSGETGVSNEQFF,TGTGCCAGCTCTAGTGGGGAGACAGGGGTAAGCAATGAGCAGTTCTTC
TRBJ2-1,.,.,TRBV7-9,14,CASSLTGASNEQFF,TGTGCCAGCAGCTTGACTGGGGCAAGCAATGAGCAGTTCTTC
TRBJ2-7,few,TRBD2,TRBV29-1,13,CSVTSGRSYEQYF,TGCAGCGTTACTAGCGGTCGCTCCTACGAGCAGTACTTC
TRBJ2-7,.,TRBD1,TRBV28,16,CASSFHRDRGSYEQYF,TGTGCCAGCAGTTTCCACCGGGACAGGGGCTCCTACGAGCAGTACTTC
TRBJ2-2,.,.,TRBV6-5,13,CASSPQETGGLFF,TGTGCCAGCAGTCCACAGGAGACCGGGGGGCTGTTTTTT
TRBJ1-2,few,TRBD1,TRBV6-6,15,CASSYGLGQVYGYTF,TGTGCCAGCAGTTACGGGCTGGGACAGGTCTACGGCTACACCTTC
TRBJ2-7,.,TRBD2,TRBV25-1,16,CASRGSGRISSYEQYF,TGTGCCAGCAGGGGTAGCGGGCGAATAAGCTCCTACGAGCAGTACTTC
TRBJ2-5,.,.,TRBV11-1,14,CASSLMGDFETQYF,TGTGCCAGCAGCTTGATGGGGGACTTCGAGACCCAATACTTC
TRBJ2-5,.,TRBD1,TRBV11-3,15,CASSYSTGGVEAQYF,TGTGCCAGCAGCTACTCGACAGGGGGCGTGGAGGCCCAGTACTTC
TRBJ2-7,many,.,TRBV4-3,15,CASSQDSSVSYEQYF,TGCGCCAGCAGCCAAGACAGTAGCGTCTCCTACGAGCAGTACTTC
TRBJ2-5,.,TRBD2,TRBV7-9,18,CASSSGTSGSNYQGIQYF,TGTGCCAGCAGTTCCGGGACTAGCGGGTCTAATTACCAAGGGATCCAGTACTTC
TRBJ1-1,.,.,TRBV28,15,CASTPFAGALTEAFF,TGTGCCAGCACCCCGTTTGCGGGGGCGCTTACTGAAGCTTTCTTT
TRBJ2-3,many,.,TRBV11-3,13,CASSLRGSDTQYF,TGTGCCAGCAGCTTAAGGGGATCTGATACGCAGTATTTT
TRBJ2-7,many,.,TRBV11-2,14,CASSPRASISEQYF,TGTGCCAGCAGCCCCCGGGCCTCAATCTCCGAGCAGTACTTC
TRBJ2-7,.,TRBD2,TRBV29-1,15,CNVCLSGSDPYEHYF,TGCAACGTGTGTCTTAGCGGGAGTGATCCATACGAGCACTACTTC